Sequencing of this TCR beta chain was carried out in a study of blood T cell repertoires in COVID-19. Study at large: From T cells, B-cell-depleted T cells, or PBMCs came the material, which was cDNA or gDNA.

This CDR3 is 16 amino acids long. The V segment lost 6 bases and the J segment 6 bases; nucleotides outside the gene matches: 6. Germline V gene sequence: CDR1 MDHEN, CDR2 SYDVKM. TCRdb keeps only in-frame clones here, not all; method: immunoSEQ multiplex PCR. The sample shows over 200,000 clones, around 83% of them seen only once. The receptor was derived from a man older than 75 with acute or convalescent COVID-19. Sequencing input: peripheral blood. This chain links TRBV28 with TRBJ2-3; 16 bases match TRBD2. In DNA form, the CDR3 reads TGTGCCAGCAGACCGGGACTAGCGGGAGGGCGGGATACGCAGTATTTT. This gives the protein CASRPGLAGGRDTQYF.